This section outlines one T cell receptor (beta chain) sequence together with its context. Germline and junction disagree at one end, which may indicate a read error. This sample includes further DNA sequences coding for the same CDR3. The CDR3 length is 16 residues. CDR1 is MNHEY, CDR2 SMNVEV, per germline (reference sequence). Noted treatment: randomized to nivolumab then ipilimumab (arm A) or the reverse (arm B). Live CD3+CD8+ CD19− CD56− cells were sorted from PBMCs. The sample is drawn from a study of sequential checkpoint blockade in melanoma. Study-level information: First-line arms were nivolumab then ipilimumab, or the reverse, randomized 1:1.

TCRdb keeps only in-frame clones here, not all; method: immunoSEQ multiplex PCR. The data hold around 18,000 clones, with 56% observed a single time. Sequenced here: CD8+ T cells sorted from blood (inferred from file names), sampled from a patient given nivolumab and ipilimumab in sequence. The origin of this receptor is a human donor with melanoma. The chain employs TRBV27 and TRBJ1-1; unclear D gene. In DNA form, the CDR3 reads TGCGCCAGCAGTTTAAGTCAACCCGGGGAAGGCACTGAAGCTTTCTTT. It specifies CASSLSQPGEGTEAFF.